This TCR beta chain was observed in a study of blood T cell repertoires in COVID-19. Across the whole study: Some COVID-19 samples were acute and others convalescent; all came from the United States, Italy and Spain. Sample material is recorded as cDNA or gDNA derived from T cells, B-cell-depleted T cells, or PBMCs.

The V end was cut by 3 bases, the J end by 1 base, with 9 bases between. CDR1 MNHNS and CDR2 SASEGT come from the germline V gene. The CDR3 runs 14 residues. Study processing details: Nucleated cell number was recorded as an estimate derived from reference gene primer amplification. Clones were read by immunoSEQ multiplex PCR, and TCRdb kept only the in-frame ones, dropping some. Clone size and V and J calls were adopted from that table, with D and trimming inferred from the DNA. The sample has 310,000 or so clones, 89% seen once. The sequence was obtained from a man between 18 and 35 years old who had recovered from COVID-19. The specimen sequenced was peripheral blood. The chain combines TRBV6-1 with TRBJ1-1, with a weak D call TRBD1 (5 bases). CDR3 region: CASSDQGSNTEAFF. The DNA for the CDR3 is TGTGCCAGCAGTGACCAGGGCTCGAACACTGAAGCTTTCTTT.